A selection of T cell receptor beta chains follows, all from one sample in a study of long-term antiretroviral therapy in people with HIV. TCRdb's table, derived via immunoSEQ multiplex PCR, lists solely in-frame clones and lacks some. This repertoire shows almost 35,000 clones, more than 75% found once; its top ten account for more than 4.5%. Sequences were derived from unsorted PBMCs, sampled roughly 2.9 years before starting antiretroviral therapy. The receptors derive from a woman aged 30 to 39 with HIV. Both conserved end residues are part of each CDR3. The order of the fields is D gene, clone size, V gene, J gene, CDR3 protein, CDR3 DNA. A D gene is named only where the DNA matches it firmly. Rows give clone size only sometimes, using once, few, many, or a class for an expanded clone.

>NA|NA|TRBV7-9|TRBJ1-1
CASLQEWGTEAFF
TGTGCCAGCCTTCAAGAGTGGGGCACTGAAGCTTTCTTT
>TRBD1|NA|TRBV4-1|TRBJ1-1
CASSPVQGMGTEAFF
TGCGCCAGCAGCCCTGTACAGGGGATGGGCACTGAAGCTTTCTTT
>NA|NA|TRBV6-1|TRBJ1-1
CASTERGFGTEAFF
TGTGCCAGCACCGAAAGGGGTTTTGGCACTGAAGCTTTCTTT
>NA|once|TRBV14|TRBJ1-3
CASSQGVGAGGPSGNTIYF
TGTGCCAGCAGCCAAGGCGTCGGTGCCGGGGGTCCCTCTGGAAACACCATATATTTT
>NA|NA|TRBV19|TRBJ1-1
CASSIVRGTEAFF
TGTGCCAGTAGTATAGTTAGAGGCACTGAAGCTTTCTTT
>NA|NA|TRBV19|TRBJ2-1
CASSPPRGNEQFF
TGTGCCAGTAGTCCGCCAAGGGGGAATGAGCAGTTCTTC
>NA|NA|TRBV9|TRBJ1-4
CASSPWAGGEKLFF
TGTGCCAGCAGCCCTTGGGCAGGCGGGGAAAAACTGTTTTTT
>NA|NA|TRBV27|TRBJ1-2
CASSPGGEVYGYTF
TGTGCCAGCAGCCCGGGGGGGGAGGTCTATGGCTACACCTTC
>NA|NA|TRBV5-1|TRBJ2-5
CASSTIRQETQYF
TGCGCCAGCAGCACGATTCGCCAAGAGACCCAGTACTTC
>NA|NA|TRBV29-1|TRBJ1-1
CSVPNSMNTEAFF
TGCAGCGTCCCGAATTCGATGAACACTGAAGCTTTCTTT
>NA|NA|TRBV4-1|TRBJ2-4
CASSHLDGGNIQYF
TGCGCCAGCAGCCATTTGGACGGGGGAAACATTCAGTACTTC
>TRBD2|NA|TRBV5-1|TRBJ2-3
CASSPGGGTDTQYF
TGCGCCAGCAGCCCGGGGGGGGGCACAGATACGCAGTATTTT
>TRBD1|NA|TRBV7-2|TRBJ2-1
CASSLYGQGYNEQFF
TGTGCCAGCAGCTTGTACGGACAGGGGTACAATGAGCAGTTCTTC
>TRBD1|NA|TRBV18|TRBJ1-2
CASSLNIDRGQEGYTF
TGTGCCAGCTCACTTAACATCGACAGGGGGCAGGAAGGCTACACCTTC
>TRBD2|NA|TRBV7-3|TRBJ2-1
CASSTGLASNEQFF
TGTGCCAGCAGCACAGGACTAGCGTCCAATGAGCAGTTCTTC
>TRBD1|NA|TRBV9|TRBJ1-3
CASSPGQGFSGNTIYF
TGTGCCAGCAGCCCGGGACAGGGATTCTCTGGAAACACCATATATTTT
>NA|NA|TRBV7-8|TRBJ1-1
CASSAWTANTEAFF
TGTGCCAGCAGCGCCTGGACAGCCAACACTGAAGCTTTCTTT
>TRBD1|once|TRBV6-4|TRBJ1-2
CASRQTGGFGYTF
TGTGCCAGCAGACAAACAGGGGGCTTTGGCTACACCTTC
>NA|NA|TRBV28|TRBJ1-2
CASNTSGGRHGYTF
TGTGCCAGCAATACTTCGGGGGGGCGGCATGGCTACACCTTC
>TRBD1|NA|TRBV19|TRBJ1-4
CASTTRQGANEKLFF
TGTGCCAGTACTACGAGGCAGGGGGCTAATGAAAAACTGTTTTTT
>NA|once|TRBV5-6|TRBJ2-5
CASSLGSKGVETQYF
TGTGCCAGCAGCTTAGGGTCTAAAGGCGTGGAGACCCAGTACTTC
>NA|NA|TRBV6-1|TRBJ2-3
CASTRGGLNTDTQYF
TGTGCCAGCACCCGTGGTGGGTTAAACACAGATACGCAGTATTTT
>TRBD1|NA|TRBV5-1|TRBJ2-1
CASSGQGHEQFF
TGCGCCAGCAGCGGACAGGGACATGAGCAGTTCTTC
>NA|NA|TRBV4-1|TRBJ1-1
CASSQETWTALNTEAFF
TGCGCCAGCAGCCAGGAGACCTGGACGGCACTAAACACTGAAGCTTTCTTT
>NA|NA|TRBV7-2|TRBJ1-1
CASSHSWGNTEAFF
TGTGCCAGCAGCCACTCGTGGGGTAACACTGAAGCTTTCTTT
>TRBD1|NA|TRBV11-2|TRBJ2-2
CASSSRGTLNTGELFF
TGTGCCAGCAGCTCCAGGGGGACATTGAACACCGGGGAGCTGTTTTTT
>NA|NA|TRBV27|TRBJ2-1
CASSLSNGVYNEQFF
TGTGCCAGCAGTTTATCAAACGGCGTTTACAATGAGCAGTTCTTC
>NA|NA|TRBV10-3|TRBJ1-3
CAIRRDSGNTIYF
TGTGCCATCCGCCGGGACTCTGGAAACACCATATATTTT
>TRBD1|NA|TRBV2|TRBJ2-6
CASLYRTGKGVSGANVLTF
TGTGCCAGCTTATATAGGACAGGGAAAGGAGTCTCTGGGGCCAACGTCCTGACTTTC
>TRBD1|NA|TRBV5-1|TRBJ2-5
CASSLGQGGRKSQYF
TGCGCCAGCAGCCTAGGACAGGGGGGAAGGAAATCCCAGTACTTC
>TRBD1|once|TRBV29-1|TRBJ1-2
CSVGDGTVGGGYTF
TGCAGCGTTGGAGATGGGACAGTTGGTGGTGGCTACACCTTC
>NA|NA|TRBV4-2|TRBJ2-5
CASSPIGGPNQETQYF
TGTGCCAGCAGCCCGATTGGGGGGCCGAACCAAGAGACCCAGTACTTC
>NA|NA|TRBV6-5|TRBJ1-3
CASSYLGLSGNTIYF
TGTGCCAGCAGTTACCTGGGACTCTCTGGAAACACCATATATTTT
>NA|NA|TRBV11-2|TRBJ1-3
CASSLLQGYSGNTIYF
TGTGCCAGCAGCTTATTACAGGGTTACTCTGGAAACACCATATATTTT
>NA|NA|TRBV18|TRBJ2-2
CASSPEGIGTGELFF
TGTGCCAGCTCACCGGAGGGGATTGGGACCGGGGAGCTGTTTTTT
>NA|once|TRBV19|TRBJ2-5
CASSTSLWQETQYF
TGTGCCAGTAGTACCAGCCTTTGGCAAGAGACCCAGTACTTC
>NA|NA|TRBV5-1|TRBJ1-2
CASSLDSLNYGYTF
TGCGCCAGCAGCTTGGATTCGTTAAACTATGGCTACACCTTC
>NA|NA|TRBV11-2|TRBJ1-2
CASSLDYFDRIYGYTF
TGTGCCAGCAGCTTAGACTATTTCGACAGGATCTATGGCTACACCTTC
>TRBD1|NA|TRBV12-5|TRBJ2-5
CASGEGQGGETQYF
TGTGCTAGTGGGGAGGGACAGGGGGGGGAGACCCAGTACTTC
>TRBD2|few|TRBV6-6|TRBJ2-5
CASSRTSGGGETQYF
TGTGCCAGCAGTCGGACTAGCGGGGGGGGAGAGACCCAGTACTTC
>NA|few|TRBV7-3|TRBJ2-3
CASSFPTARGDSTDTQYF
TGTGCCAGCAGCTTCCCGACAGCCCGGGGCGATAGCACAGATACGCAGTATTTT
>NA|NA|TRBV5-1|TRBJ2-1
CASSLGGSAYNEQFF
TGCGCCAGCAGCTTGGGTGGCTCAGCCTACAATGAGCAGTTCTTC